This T cell receptor (beta chain) was found in a study of blood T cells in healthy people across ages. Germline V lookup: CDR1 MNHNS, CDR2 SASEGT. CDR3 length equals 17 residues. Trimming left V 1 base short and J 6 bases short, with 21 bases between. A J-beta primer mix and a sample-barcoded 5' primer were used in a second PCR of about 7 to 12 cycles. MiXCR, applied by TCRdb to the 5' RACE reads, yields one record per CDR3 protein. Of about 1.4 million distinct CDR3 sequences detected, around 59% appear once; the ten largest clones hold approximately 7%. Study-level points and caveats: A roughly linear fall in TCR beta diversity per million T cells was seen with increasing age. For the donors, CMV status was unknown and possibly confounded expanded clonotype changes.

Remarks on this clonotype: Its target is not known.

The chain is built from TRBV6-1 and TRBJ1-2; D ambiguous. The origin of this receptor is a young man in good health. Sequenced: blood. The chain's CDR3 is CASSEEFLFSGVNGYTF. CDR3 sequence (DNA): TGTGCCAGCAGTGAAGAGTTTTTATTCTCCGGAGTTAATGGCTACACCTTC.